These 18 T cell receptor beta chains originate from one sample sequenced in a study of blood T cells in healthy people across ages. A J-beta primer mix and a sample-barcoded 5' primer were used in a second PCR of roughly 6 to 12 cycles. MiXCR, applied by TCRdb to the 5' RACE reads, yields one record per CDR3 protein. The data show some 920,000 distinct CDR3 sequences, about 53% seen once. Sequencing input: blood. These receptors were obtained from a woman aged 60-70 years in good health.

This clonotype appeared a single time. V and J are TRBV29-1 and TRBJ2-1; 8 positions agree with TRBD2. Matching the DNA end better, TRBJ2-7 makes the J call doubtful. Germline loops: CDR1 SQVTM, CDR2 ANQGSEA. This CDR3 has 12 amino acids. CDR3 bases: TGCAGCGGCGGCGGGAGGTACAATGAGCAGTACTTC. This translates into CSGGGRYNEQYF.

The rearrangement uses TRBV20-1 and TRBJ2-1; D ambiguous. Trimming shortened V by 4 bases and J by 2 bases, and 12 bases separated the two germline ends. Germline V gene lookup returns CDR1 DFQATT and CDR2 SNEGSKA (reference sequence). CDR3 length equals 14 residues. CDR3 in amino acids: CSATRVSPYNEQFF. The CDR3 DNA is TGCAGTGCTACCCGGGTTTCCCCCTACAATGAGCAGTTCTTC.

This clonotype was detected only a few times. One end of the junction does not line up with germline, which may come from a read error. The chain joins TRBV20-1 to TRBJ2-3, with 7 bases matching TRBD2. The CDR3 is 14 amino acids. CDR1 and CDR2 from the germline V gene are DFQATT and SNEGSKA (reference sequence). The CDR3 DNA reads TGCAGTGCAAGAGCGGGGTCTGCCACAGATACGCAGTATTTT. It specifies CSARAGSATDTQYF.

The chain uses TRBV27 and TRBJ2-3; 7 bases agree with TRBD2. The junction had 13 bases not matched to a gene; V was cut back by 5 bases and J by 5 bases. There are 16 residues in the CDR3. Germline V CDR1 and CDR2: MNHEY, SMNVEV (reference sequence). CDR3 sequence: CASSPSAGEKGDTQYF. The CDR3 DNA reads TGTGCCAGCAGTCCCAGCGCGGGAGAGAAGGGAGATACGCAGTATTTT.

This clonotype was picked up one time. The CDR3 loop reads CASNRLTAGYTF. The CDR3 bases are TGTGCCAGCAATCGGCTTACAGCCGGCTACACCTTC. The chain carries TRBV28 and TRBJ1-2; D uncertain. This CDR3 has 12 amino acids. Germline-derived CDR1 and CDR2 are MDHEN and SYDVKM. Trimming shortened V by 7 bases and J by 8 bases, and 14 bases separated the two germline ends.

The rearrangement uses TRBV6-6 and TRBJ2-2; tentative D call: TRBD1 (5 bases). The germline V gene has CDR1 MNHNY and CDR2 SVGAGI (reference sequence). V lost 2 bases and J lost 7, with 11 bases in between. There are 14 residues in the CDR3. The CDR3 loop is CASSYLSRGGELFF. The CDR3 DNA reads as TGTGCCAGCAGTTACCTGTCTAGGGGCGGGGAGCTGTTTTTT.

This sequence joins TRBV7-2 and TRBJ2-7; no reliable D call. Germline values: CDR1 SGHTA, CDR2 FQGNSA. V was pared by 1 base and J by 5 bases, with 9 bases between. The CDR3 sequence is 13 residues long. The CDR3 sequence: CASSLVRVNEQYF. The DNA for the CDR3 is TGTGCCAGCAGCTTAGTTAGGGTCAACGAGCAGTACTTC.

The chain is built from TRBV12-3 or TRBV12-4 and TRBJ2-6; the D is unclear. V was shortened by 8 bases and J by 0 bases, with 17 bases between the two germline ends. The CDR3 has 17 residues. CDR3 residues: CASAGQTEPSGANVLTF. Written as DNA, the CDR3 is TGTGCCAGCGCCGGGCAGACGGAACCCTCTGGGGCCAACGTCCTGACTTTC.

This clonotype was found a few times. A much more abundant neighbour one base away suggests this may be a read error. This chain uses TRBV20-1 with TRBJ2-1; D remains unclear. The end of the DNA fits TRBJ2-7 better, so the J call may be wrong. The CDR3 loop spans 11 amino acids. Germline loops: CDR1 DFQATT, CDR2 SNEGSKA (reference sequence). CDR3 nucleotide sequence: TGCAGTGCCCTAGTCCACAATGAGCAGTACTTC. Amino acid sequence: CSALVHNEQYF.

The chain has TRBV5-6 and TRBJ2-2; D is unclear. Trimming stripped 4 bases from V and 5 bases from J, with 9 bases between. The CDR3 loop spans 13 amino acids. CDR1 and CDR2 (germline): SGHDT, YYEEEE. The CDR3 bases are TGTGCCAGCAGCCGTGGGAAGACCGGGGAGCTGTTTTTT. It specifies CASSRGKTGELFF.

The genes are TRBV28 and TRBJ2-5, with a tentative D call TRBD2 (6 bases). The DNA end favors TRBJ2-7, so the J call may be wrong. CDR1 and CDR2 (germline): MDHEN, SYDVKM. The CDR3 contains 12 residues. CDR3 sequence (DNA): TGTGCCAGCACCTTCGGGAGCAACGAGCAGTACTTC. Residues: CASTFGSNEQYF.

Only a few counts were recorded for this clonotype. This sequence joins TRBV20-1 and TRBJ2-3; D is possibly TRBD2 (6 bases). This CDR3 is built from 14 residues. The V and J ends lost 5 bases and 1 base respectively, with 13 bases between them. CDR1 and CDR2 from the germline V gene are DFQATT and SNEGSKA (reference sequence). Here the CDR3 reads CSADSGRRTDTQYF. The CDR3 region has the DNA TGCAGTGCTGATAGTGGGAGGCGCACAGATACGCAGTATTTT.

This chain joins TRBV27 and TRBJ2-7; D possibly corresponds to TRBD1 (5 bases). With 3 bases removed from V and 2 bases from J, the gap between germline ends came to 11 bases. CDR1 MNHEY and CDR2 SMNVEV come from the germline V gene (reference sequence). This CDR3 is 14 amino acids long. The CDR3 DNA reads TGTGCCAGCAGTTTTAAGGGGTTCCCCTACGAGCAGTACTTC. This encodes CASSFKGFPYEQYF.

The chain carries TRBV5-1 and TRBJ2-1, with TRBD2 matching over 9 bases. V was pared by 0 bases and J by 8 bases, with 15 bases of the junction left unmatched. CDR1 is SGHRS, CDR2 YFSETQ, per germline. The CDR3 has 18 amino acids. The DNA of the CDR3 is TGCGCCAGCAGCTTGGCCTTCTCTCTTGCAGCGGGGGGCTATGAGCAGTTCTTC. Protein: CASSLAFSLAAGGYEQFF. Using reference TRBV5-1 and TRBJ2-1 for the parts outside the CDR3, the full variable domain is KAGVTQTPRYLIKTRGQQVTLSCSPISGHRSVSWYQQTPGQGLQFLFEYFSETQRNKGNFPGRFSGRQFSNSRSEMNVSTLELGDSALYLCASSLAFSLAAGGYEQFFGPGTRLTVL.

The chain recombines TRBV5-6 with TRBJ2-5; 10 bases are a match to TRBD1. V shed 4 bases and J 4 bases; nucleotides not matched to a gene: 7. Looked up from germline, CDR1 is SGHDT and CDR2 is YYEEEE. This CDR3 region has 15 residues. The CDR3 loop is CASSLTDRGRETQYF. The CDR3 region has the DNA TGTGCCAGCAGCCTGACCGACAGGGGGCGAGAGACCCAGTACTTC.

This clonotype has just a few counts. V is TRBV5-5 and J is TRBJ2-6; tentatively, D is TRBD1 or TRBD2 (6 bases each). V was clipped by 0 bases and J by 0 bases, with 10 bases between them. Germline CDR1 SGHKS, CDR2 YYEKEE (reference sequence). This CDR3 has 17 amino acids. The CDR3 DNA reads as TGTGCCAGCAGCTTGGGAGGGGGGAACTCTGGGGCCAACGTCCTGACTTTC. It yields the protein CASSLGGGNSGANVLTF.

In its sample, this clonotype was seen a few times. The genes are TRBV28 and TRBJ1-2; 8 bases line up with TRBD1. Germline-derived CDR1 and CDR2 are MDHEN and SYDVKM. J gave up 3 bases and V 6 bases, and 15 bases lay outside the gene matches. CDR3 length: 17 amino acids. The CDR3 here is CASSLRPPSTGDYGYTF. The CDR3 nucleotides read TGTGCCAGCAGCCTAAGGCCCCCATCGACAGGGGACTATGGCTACACCTTC.

This clonotype was counted at least ten times. A much bigger clone sits one base away, suggesting this may be a read error. This chain links TRBV12-3 or TRBV12-4 with TRBJ2-5; D is unresolved. The CDR3 is made up of 11 amino acids. Deletions cut 3 bases from V and 11 bases from J, with 10 bases between. This CDR3 is CASSFTNLQYF. The DNA of the CDR3 is TGTGCCAGCAGTTTTACTAACCTGCAGTACTTC.